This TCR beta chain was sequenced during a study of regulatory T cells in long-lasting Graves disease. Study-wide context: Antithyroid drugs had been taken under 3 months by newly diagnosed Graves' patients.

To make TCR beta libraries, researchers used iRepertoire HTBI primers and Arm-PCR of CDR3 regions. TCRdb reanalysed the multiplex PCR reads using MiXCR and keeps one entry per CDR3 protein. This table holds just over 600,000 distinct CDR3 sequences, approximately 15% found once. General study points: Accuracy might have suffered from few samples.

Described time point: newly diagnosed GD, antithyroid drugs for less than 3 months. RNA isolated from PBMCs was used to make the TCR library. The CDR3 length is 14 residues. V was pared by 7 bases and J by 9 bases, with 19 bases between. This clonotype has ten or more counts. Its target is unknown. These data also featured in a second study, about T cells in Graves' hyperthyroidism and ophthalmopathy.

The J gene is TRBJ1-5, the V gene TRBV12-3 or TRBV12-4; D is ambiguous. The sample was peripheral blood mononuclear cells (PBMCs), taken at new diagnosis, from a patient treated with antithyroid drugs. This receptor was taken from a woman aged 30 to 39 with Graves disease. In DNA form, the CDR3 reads TGTGCCAGCACCTCGGACGGAACCGCTGGGCCCCAGCATTTT. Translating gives CASTSDGTAGPQHF.